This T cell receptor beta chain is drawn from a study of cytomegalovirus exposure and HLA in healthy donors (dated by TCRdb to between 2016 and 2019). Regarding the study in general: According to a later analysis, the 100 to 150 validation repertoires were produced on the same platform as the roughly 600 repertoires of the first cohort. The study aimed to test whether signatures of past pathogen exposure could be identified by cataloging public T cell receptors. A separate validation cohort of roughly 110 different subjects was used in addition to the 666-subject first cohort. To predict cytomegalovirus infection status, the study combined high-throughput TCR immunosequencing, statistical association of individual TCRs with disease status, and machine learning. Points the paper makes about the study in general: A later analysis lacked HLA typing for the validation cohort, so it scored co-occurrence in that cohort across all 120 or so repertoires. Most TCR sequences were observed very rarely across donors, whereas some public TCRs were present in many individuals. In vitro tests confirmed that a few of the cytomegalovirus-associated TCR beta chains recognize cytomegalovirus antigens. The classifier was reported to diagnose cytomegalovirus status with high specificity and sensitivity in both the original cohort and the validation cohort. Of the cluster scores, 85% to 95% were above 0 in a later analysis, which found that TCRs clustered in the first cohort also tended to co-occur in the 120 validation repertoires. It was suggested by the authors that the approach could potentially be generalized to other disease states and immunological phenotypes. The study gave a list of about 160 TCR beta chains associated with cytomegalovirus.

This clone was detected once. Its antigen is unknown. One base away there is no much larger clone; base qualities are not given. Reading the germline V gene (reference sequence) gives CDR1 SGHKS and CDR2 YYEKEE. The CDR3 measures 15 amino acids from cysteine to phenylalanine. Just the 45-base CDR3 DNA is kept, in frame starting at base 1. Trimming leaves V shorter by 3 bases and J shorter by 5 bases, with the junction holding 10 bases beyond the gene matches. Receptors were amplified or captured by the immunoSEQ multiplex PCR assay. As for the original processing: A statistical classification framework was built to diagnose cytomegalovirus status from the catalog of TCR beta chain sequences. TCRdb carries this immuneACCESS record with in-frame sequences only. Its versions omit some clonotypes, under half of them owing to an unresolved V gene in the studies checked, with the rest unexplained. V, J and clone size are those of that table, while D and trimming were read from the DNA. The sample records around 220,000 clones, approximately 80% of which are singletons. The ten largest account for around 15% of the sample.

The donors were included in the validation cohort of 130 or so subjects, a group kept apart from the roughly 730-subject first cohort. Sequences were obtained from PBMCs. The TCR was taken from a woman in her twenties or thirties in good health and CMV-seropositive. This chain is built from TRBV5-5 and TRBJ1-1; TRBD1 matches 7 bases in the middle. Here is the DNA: TGTGCCAGCAGCTATACAGGGGCCGGGGGGACTGAAGCTTTCTTT. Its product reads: CASSYTGAGGTEAFF.